The sequence of this TCR beta chain was determined in a study of blood T cells in healthy people across ages. General study points: With age, beta diversity per million T cells declined roughly linearly, significantly by 35 to 40. It was the long-lived donors that had more naive CD4+ cells and higher diversity than aged donors.

This clonotype appeared once. The antigen remains undetermined. Germline V gene sequence: CDR1 MNHEY, CDR2 SVGAGI. Trimming pared 0 bases from V and 6 bases from J, leaving 15 bases between. This CDR3 comprises 15 residues. A second PCR, run for 7 to 11 cycles, used a sample-barcoded 5' primer plus a J-beta primer mix. TCRdb recomputed calls from the 5' RACE reads with MiXCR, one row per CDR3 protein. The table records 600,000 to 1,000,000 distinct CDR3 sequences, 25% of them present only once. Staff drew around 10 milliliters of peripheral blood from each donor. These data were also filed under a second study, of T cells of mothers and their children. That investigation notes: A primer called M1S, used in the second PCR, added sample barcodes and 2-4 random nucleotides.

Sequencing was carried out using blood. The clonotype comes from a boy younger than 18 in good health. The gene calls are TRBV6-5 and TRBJ2-7, with a possible D match to TRBD2 (6 bases). The CDR3 DNA reads TGTGCCAGCAGTTACTCGACTGCGGGGTTGGGCGAGCAGTACTTC. Translating it yields CASSYSTAGLGEQYF.